Listed below are T cell receptor beta chains from one sample, sequenced in a study of CD8 T cells in Susac syndrome. TCRdb redid the calling of the immunoSEQ multiplex PCR reads with MiXCR, one entry per CDR3 protein. The profile shows about 110,000 distinct CDR3 sequences, 90% to 98% of them singletons. Source material: CD4+ T cells from PBMCs. The receptors derive from a human donor in good health. Each CDR3 is given with its conserved first and last residue. Each record gives: J gene, V gene, D gene, clone size, CDR3 protein, CDR3 DNA. D genes are given only for firm matches. Clone size is stated in some rows and not others, as once, few, many or a class when expanded.

>TRBJ2-1|TRBV2|.|once
CASSTTPLNEQFF
TGTGCCAGCAGTACCACTCCCCTCAATGAGCAGTTCTTC
>TRBJ1-5|TRBV9|TRBD1|.
CASSVDGQGAQPQHF
TGTGCCAGCAGCGTAGACGGACAGGGGGCTCAGCCCCAGCATTTT
>TRBJ2-7|TRBV7-2|.|.
CASSLQDYEQYF
TGTGCCAGCAGCCTACAGGACTACGAGCAGTACTTC
>TRBJ2-6|TRBV4-1|.|.
CASSQEARGSGANVLTF
TGCGCCAGCAGCCAAGAGGCCAGGGGATCTGGGGCCAACGTCCTGACTTTC
>TRBJ2-3|TRBV29-1|TRBD1|.
CSVGEARTGRADTQYF
TGCAGCGTTGGGGAGGCCCGGACAGGGAGAGCAGATACGCAGTATTTT
>TRBJ2-7|TRBV6-5|.|.
CASKTNSYEQYF
TGTGCCAGCAAAACCAACTCCTACGAGCAGTACTTC
>TRBJ2-1|TRBV12-3/TRBV12-4|TRBD2|.
CASSIGLAYNEQFF
TGTGCCAGCAGTATTGGACTAGCATACAATGAGCAGTTCTTC
>TRBJ2-5|TRBV7-2|.|.
CASSLYSASRQETQYF
TGTGCCAGCAGCTTATATTCGGCTAGCCGCCAAGAGACCCAGTACTTC
>TRBJ2-5|TRBV3-1|TRBD1|.
CASSPRGRGETQYF
TGTGCCAGCAGCCCGAGGGGGCGCGGAGAGACCCAGTACTTC
>TRBJ1-2|TRBV3-1|.|.
CASSHSQADYGYTF
TGTGCCAGCAGCCACTCACAGGCGGACTATGGCTACACCTTC
>TRBJ2-3|TRBV20-1|.|.
CSATGLHVLTDTQYF
TGCAGTGCTACAGGACTACACGTTCTCACAGATACGCAGTATTTT
>TRBJ2-7|TRBV4-3|.|.
CASSQDTSGYEQYF
TGCGCCAGCAGCCAAGATACCTCCGGTTACGAGCAGTACTTC
>TRBJ2-3|TRBV21-1|.|.
CAGDREGTDTQYF
TGTGCCGGGGACAGGGAAGGCACAGATACGCAGTATTTT
>TRBJ1-1|TRBV2|.|.
CASSVGPRTEAFF
TGTGCCAGCAGTGTAGGGCCGAGGACTGAAGCTTTCTTT
>TRBJ2-1|TRBV4-3|TRBD2|once
CASSQAETSGDNEQFF
TGCGCCAGCAGCCAAGCTGAGACTAGCGGGGACAATGAGCAGTTCTTC
>TRBJ1-2|TRBV28|TRBD1|once
CASSSEGARGGYTF
TGTGCCAGCAGTTCCGAGGGGGCAAGAGGAGGCTACACCTTC
>TRBJ2-5|TRBV2|TRBD1|.
CASRRDRQQETQYF
TGTGCCAGCAGACGGGACAGGCAACAAGAGACCCAGTACTTC